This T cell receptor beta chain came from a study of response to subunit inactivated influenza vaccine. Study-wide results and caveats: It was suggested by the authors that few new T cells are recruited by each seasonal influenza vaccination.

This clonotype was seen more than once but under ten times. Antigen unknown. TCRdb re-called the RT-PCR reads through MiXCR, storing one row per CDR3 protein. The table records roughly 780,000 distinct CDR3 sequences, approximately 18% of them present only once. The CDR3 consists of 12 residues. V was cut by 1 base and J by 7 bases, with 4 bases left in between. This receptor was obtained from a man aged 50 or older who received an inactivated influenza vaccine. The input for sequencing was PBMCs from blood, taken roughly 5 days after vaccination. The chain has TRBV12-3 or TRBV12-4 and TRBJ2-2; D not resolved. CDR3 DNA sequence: TGTGCCAGCAGTTTAGGGGACGGGGAGCTGTTTTTT. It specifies CASSLGDGELFF.